This T cell receptor beta chain was identified in a study of T cells in localized non-small cell lung cancer. General study findings and limits: Those with higher blood T cell density had longer overall survival. Adjacent lung had a median roughly 60 of the 100 largest tumor clones.

Sequenced by immunoSEQ multiplex PCR; TCRdb stores in-frame clones only, minus some. The sample includes roughly 30,000 clones, around 92% of them seen just once. Germline loops: CDR1 SGHNT, CDR2 YYREEE (reference sequence). Unmatched junction bases numbered 5, after V lost 3 bases and J lost 8 bases. This CDR3 contains 14 residues. This clone appeared once. Its antigen is unidentified. Source: peripheral blood mononuclear cells, taken before any cancer treatment. This chain joins TRBV5-4 and TRBJ1-6, with 7 bases that match TRBD1. The receptor's source is a woman aged 40-69 years with stage III lung adenocarcinoma. The DNA for the CDR3 is TGTGCCAGCAGCTGGGAGGGGGCTCATTCACCCCTCCACTTT. This codes for CASSWEGAHSPLHF.